This entry concerns a single T cell receptor (beta chain). Its specificity is unknown. The sample comes from a study of T cell responses to AZD1222 COVID-19 vaccine. V lost 1 base to trimming and J lost 8 bases; unmatched junction nucleotides: 4. Germline V CDR1 and CDR2: MNHNY, SVGAGI (reference sequence). The CDR3 runs to 15 residues. This table comes from immunoSEQ multiplex PCR, and its TCRdb copy is limited to in-frame clones, with some not included. This table holds approximately 60,000 clones, about 70% found once. Study-level results: Most donors were white British and more were female, and clonal diversity was possibly underestimated.

The TCR comes from an adult in good health. The material sequenced was peripheral blood, taken on day 0 of AZD1222 vaccination. V gene TRBV6-6 combines with J gene TRBJ1-4; TRBD1 matches at 10 bases. The CDR3 here is CASSYWTGGGEKLFF. The DNA of the CDR3 is TGTGCCAGCAGTTACTGGACAGGGGGTGGCGAAAAACTGTTTTTT.